This T cell receptor beta chain was recorded in a study of T cell responses to AZD1222 COVID-19 vaccine listed by TCRdb under 2021. Concerning the study at large: AZD1222 recipients given second doses at about 4 weeks or at about 12 weeks were pooled, since spike-specific TCR depth and breadth were not found to differ between the two schedules. A total of around 240 trial participants underwent TCR sequencing, of whom approximately 200 had received two doses of AZD1222 and approximately 25 had received two doses of the MenACWY control vaccine. Trial participants were enrolled by age into subgroups of 18-55, 56-69 and 70-plus years, and roughly 160, 29 and 62 TCR-sequenced participants, respectively, were included in these subgroups.

CDR1 and CDR2 are read off the germline V gene as SGHDN and FVKESK. Trimming accounts for 3 bases at V and 7 bases at J, while the number of junction bases matched to no gene is 6. The CDR3 runs 16 amino acids, cysteine and phenylalanine included. The DNA shown is the 48-base CDR3, in frame from base 1. Interpreted using the paper, the time point label stands for: baseline before first vaccination. The vaccinee samples were drawn from two UK trials, COV001 and COV002, one of which was a single-blind randomized controlled phase 2/3 trial testing AZD1222 (ChAdOx1 nCoV-19) in healthy adults. Trial participant PBMC samples were collected at day 0 and day 28 after the second dose for TCRbeta chain sequencing. General study outcomes and caveats: Because no day 14 peak-response samples were available, repertoires were characterized only after the peak T cell response. Participants were mostly white British, with more females than males. The authors suggested clonal diversity may have been underestimated. CD4 TCRs associated with the vaccine covered the entire spike protein, and the dominant responses were in regions 160-218 and 743-854. Conclusions about previously exposed vaccinees are limited, since just a handful of AZD1222 recipients were seropositive for SARS-CoV-2 at baseline. Nearly half of unique spike-specific TCRs reportedly recognized epitopes outside regions mutated in the B.1.351 and B.1.1.7 variants. Spike-specific TCR breadth and depth rose significantly after two AZD1222 doses compared with day 0 and with MenACWY recipients. The 56-69-year group was small, and its depth increase did not reach significance, likely because of low power.

In regard to this clone: This clone's antigen is unknown. Per-base quality was not reported, and no clone a single base away is much larger than it.

The CDR3 regions of human TCRbeta chains were analyzed by immunosequencing. For the original study's pipeline: Repertoire TCRs were matched against a reference library of SARS-CoV-2-specific TCRs generated with the MIRA antigen-specificity platform. Breadth was defined as the fraction of unique TCRs that were SARS-CoV-2-associated, and depth was defined as the fraction of total T cells that were SARS-CoV-2-associated. Using the MIRA data, every spike-specific TCR was mapped to the spike region that the TCR reacted to and assigned to either a CD4 or a CD8 class. Log10-transformed breadth and depth values were compared by one-way ANOVA with Sidak's multiple comparisons tests. TCRdb's version of the immuneACCESS table is confined to in-frame rearrangements and falls short of the full clone set. An unresolved V gene accounts for under half of the shortfall where checked; the remainder is of unknown origin. D and trimming come from the DNA, and the V and J calls and clone size come from that table. Present in this sample are about 120,000 clones, 70% to 90% of which were seen just once. The ten largest make up around 2.4% of the sample.

The rearranged chain carries TRBV14 and TRBJ1-4, and TRBD1 matches 12 of the central bases. This material consisted of peripheral blood, taken on day 0 of AZD1222 vaccination. The sequence came from an adult in good health. The CDR3 amino acid sequence is: CASSQMGQGASEKLFF. The nucleotide sequence is TGTGCCAGCAGCCAGATGGGACAGGGGGCCAGTGAAAAACTGTTTTTT.